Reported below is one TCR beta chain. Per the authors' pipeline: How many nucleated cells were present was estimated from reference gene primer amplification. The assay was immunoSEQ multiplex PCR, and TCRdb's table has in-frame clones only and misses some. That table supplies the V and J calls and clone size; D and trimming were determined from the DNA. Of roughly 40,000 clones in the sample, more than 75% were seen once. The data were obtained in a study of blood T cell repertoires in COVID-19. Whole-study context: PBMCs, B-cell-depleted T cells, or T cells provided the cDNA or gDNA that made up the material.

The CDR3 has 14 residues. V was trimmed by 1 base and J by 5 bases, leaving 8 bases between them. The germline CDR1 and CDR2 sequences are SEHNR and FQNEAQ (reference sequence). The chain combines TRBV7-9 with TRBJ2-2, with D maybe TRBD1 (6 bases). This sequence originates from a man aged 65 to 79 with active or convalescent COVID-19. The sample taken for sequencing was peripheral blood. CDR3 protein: CASSLGTETGELFF. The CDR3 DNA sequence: TGTGCCAGCAGCTTAGGGACAGAAACCGGGGAGCTGTTTTTT.